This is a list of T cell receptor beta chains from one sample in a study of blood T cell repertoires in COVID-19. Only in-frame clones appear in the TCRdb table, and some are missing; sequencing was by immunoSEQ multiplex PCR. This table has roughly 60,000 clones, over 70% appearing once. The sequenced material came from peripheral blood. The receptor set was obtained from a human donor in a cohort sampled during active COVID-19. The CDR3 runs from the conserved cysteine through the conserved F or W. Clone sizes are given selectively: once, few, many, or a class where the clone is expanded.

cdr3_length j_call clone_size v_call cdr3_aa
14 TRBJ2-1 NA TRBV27 CASSLSGLYNEQFF
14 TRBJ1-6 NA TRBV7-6 CASSTRQNNSPLHF
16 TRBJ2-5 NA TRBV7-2 CASSLGASGGAETQYF
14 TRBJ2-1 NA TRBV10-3 CAIRDSGGGNEQFF
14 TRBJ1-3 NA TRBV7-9 CASSLGSSGNTIYF
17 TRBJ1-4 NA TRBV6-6 CASIRDRGVATNEKLFF
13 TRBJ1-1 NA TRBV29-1 CSSDRGSRTEAFF
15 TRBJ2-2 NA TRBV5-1 CASCPRADYTGELFF
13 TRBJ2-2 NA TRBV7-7 CASVFGPGGELFF
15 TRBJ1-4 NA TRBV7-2 CASSRAGTGGEKLFF
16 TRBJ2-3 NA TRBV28 CASSPGDRGLGDTQYF
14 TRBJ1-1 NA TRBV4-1 CASSQSPGGAGAFF
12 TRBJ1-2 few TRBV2 CASRGQGSGYTF
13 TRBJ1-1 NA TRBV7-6 CASGQRERAEAFF
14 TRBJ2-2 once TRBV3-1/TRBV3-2 CASSPRQGAGELFF
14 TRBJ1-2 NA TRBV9 CASSVEGARNGYTF
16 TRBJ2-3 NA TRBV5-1 CASSLGSQGGADTQYF
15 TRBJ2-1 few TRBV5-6 CASSLGDRAYNEQFF
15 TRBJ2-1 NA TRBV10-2 CASSRPGLANNEQFF
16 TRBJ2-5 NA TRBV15 CATSRDGRGAKETQYF
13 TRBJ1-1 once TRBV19 CASTSGKASEAFF
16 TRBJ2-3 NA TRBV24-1 CATSKAPGQSTDTQYF
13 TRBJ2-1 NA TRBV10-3 CAISVWSYNEQFF
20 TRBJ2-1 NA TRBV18 CASSPPWGTSVELAGNEQFF
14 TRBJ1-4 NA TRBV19 CASSTGLANEKLFF
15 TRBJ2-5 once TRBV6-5 CASSYRSSGKETQYF
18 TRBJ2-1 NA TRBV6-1 CASSEDRIRGFTYNEQFF
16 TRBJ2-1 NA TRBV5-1 CASSPSSTGAWGEQFF
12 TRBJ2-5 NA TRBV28 CATSTTKETQYF
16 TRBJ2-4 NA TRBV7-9 CASSSTSGRAKNIQYF
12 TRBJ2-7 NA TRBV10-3 CATGQGAGEQYF
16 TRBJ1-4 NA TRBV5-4 CASSLAASAGNEKLFF
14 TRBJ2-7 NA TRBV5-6 CASSPRDSTYEQYF
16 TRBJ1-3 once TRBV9 CASSASFGSSGNTIYF
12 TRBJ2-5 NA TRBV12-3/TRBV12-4 CASGYRGETQYF
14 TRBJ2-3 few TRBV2 CASSGEGRTDTQYF
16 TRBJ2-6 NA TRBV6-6 CATLGLRSSGANVLTF
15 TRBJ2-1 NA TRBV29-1 CSVAVSGGRYNEQFF
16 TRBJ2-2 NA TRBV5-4 CASSLGGQGRTGELFF
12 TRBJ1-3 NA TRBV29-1 CSVAGGRNTIYF
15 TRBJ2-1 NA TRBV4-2 CASSQKEGKGSEQFF
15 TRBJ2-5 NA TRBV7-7 CASSLDRSSLETQYF
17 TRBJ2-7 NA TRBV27 CASSFQGLAGEGNEQYF
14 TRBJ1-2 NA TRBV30 CAWARQETYYGYTF
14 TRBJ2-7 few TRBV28 CASTLTGSDHEQYF
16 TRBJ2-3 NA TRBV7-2 CASSPGAIPFTDTQYF
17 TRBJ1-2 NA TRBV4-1 CASSQVLRTVRNYGYTF
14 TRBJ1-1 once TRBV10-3 CAISETGDNTEAFF
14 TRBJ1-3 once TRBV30 CAWRYYRGRNTIYF
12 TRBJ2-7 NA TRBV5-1 CASSPGHYEQYF
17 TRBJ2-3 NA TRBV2 CASSEPTGQGATDTQYF
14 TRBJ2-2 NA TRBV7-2 CASSPRQGSGELFF
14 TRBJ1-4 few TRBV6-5 CASSLDRGTEKLFF
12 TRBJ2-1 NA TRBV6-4 CASSTGYNEQFF